This T cell receptor beta chain was obtained from a study of cytomegalovirus exposure and HLA in healthy donors (dated by TCRdb to 2017 to 2019). Background for the entire study: An earlier analysis of fewer than 750 of the donors reported approximately 280 Gb of sequence data and 95 million to 130 million unique TCR beta sequences obtained from roughly 170 million T cells. Every repertoire in the discovery cohort had been generated on one and the same sequencing platform. Rather than using new phenotypic data, the later analysis identified candidate immune exposures from TCR beta sequences and from how often those sequences occurred across donors. HLA typing covered class I and class II loci at four-digit resolution. Among roughly 400 genotyped donors of the cohort, an average of around 240,000 unique TCR beta nucleotide sequences were sequenced per donor, approximately 20% of them non-productive. To decide whether each TCR beta V gene segment behaved as functional or pseudogenic, an earlier analysis of some 600 of the donors relied on high-throughput TCR beta sequencing. A later analysis re-analyzed previously published TCR beta repertoires from hundreds of donors and added high-resolution HLA genotyping to study TCR occurrence patterns. Donor age, sex, ethnicity and CMV serostatus were compiled alongside the repertoire data. A few DR-DQ haplotypes were treated as single units for association and clustering because of strong linkage in the cohort. Typing coverage varied by locus: roughly 629-640 donors for A, B, C, DRB1 and DQB1; roughly 510 for DQA1; over 600 for DPA1; around 490 for DPB1. The genetic ancestry cluster associated with self-reported Caucasian donors included 81% of the roughly 360 genotyped donors. Besides the first cohort of roughly 640 subjects, a separate validation cohort made up of roughly 120 different subjects was used. A later genetic analysis took genome-wide SNP genotypes for about 65% of the 666 donors and used that subset as a discovery cohort. Using immunosequencing, the study profiled T cell repertoires from around 680 subjects and related those repertoires to cytomegalovirus serostatus. The study aimed to test whether signatures of past pathogen exposure could be identified by cataloging public T cell receptors. Roughly 300 gigabases of sequencing data and roughly 81 million unique TCR sequences made up an early release that covered fewer than 650 HLA-typed donors. To predict cytomegalovirus infection status, the study combined high-throughput TCR immunosequencing, statistical association of individual TCRs with disease status, and machine learning.

Only a few counts were recorded for this clone. The antigen this receptor binds is unknown. No clone much larger than this one lies a single base away; base qualities are absent. The investigation overall reported the following: A cluster of highly shared sequence variants was judged likely to be a technical artifact of the sequencing pipeline. In a later analysis, TCR association rates were found to vary across HLA loci, with the most associated TCRs seen for DRB1 alleles and the fewest for HLA-C alleles. Because HLA typing was unavailable for some donors at each locus, only the typed subset was used in association tests. Compared with the approximately 670-donor mean, donors in an Asian-associated ancestry cluster had fewer N-insertions in productive TCRs, according to a later genetic analysis. According to a later analysis, most CMV-associated TCR beta chains appeared to be HLA-restricted, and the HLA associations seemed to be driven largely by CMV exposure. A further reported finding was that TCR beta sequences accurately predicted the HLA-A and HLA-B alleles for most subjects in the first cohort. Because counts were too low, seventeen rarely observed V segments, including chromosome 9 orphons, were excluded from the earlier analysis of 587 of the donors. The classifier was reported to diagnose cytomegalovirus status with high specificity and sensitivity in both the original cohort and the validation cohort. CMV serostatus was the only immune exposure information available for the cohort. A total of fewer than 200 TCR beta chains were listed by the study as associated with cytomegalovirus. Three of the identified cytomegalovirus-associated TCR beta chains were confirmed in vitro to be specific for cytomegalovirus antigens. Some IMGT-functional V segments, including TRBV6-2 and TRBV6-3, could not be told apart with the 87-base-pair reads, so those segments were excluded. V-gene and J-gene trimming of TCR beta chains was associated with a missense DCLRE1C variant in a later genetic analysis, and the association was replicated in an independent cohort. A later analysis associated some 17,000 TCR beta sequences with specific HLA alleles at a false discovery rate of 0.05. Presence/absence analyses assumed roughly uniform sequencing depth across donors, an assumption that may not hold. Most TCR sequences were seen in very few donors, while some public TCRs were found in many individuals. It was suggested by the authors that the approach could potentially be generalized to other disease states and immunological phenotypes. A later analysis reported that several top co-occurrence clusters appeared linked to parvovirus B19, influenza, CMV and Epstein-Barr virus. In a later analysis, HLA-associated TCR beta chains were found to be more clonally expanded and to have lower generation probabilities than equally common non-associated chains. Only TCR beta chains were sequenced in this cohort, and the absence of alpha or paired-chain data limited detectable features. When HLA alleles, especially DR and DQ, strongly co-occurred, attributing TCR associations to individual alleles was difficult. In an earlier analysis of a few hundred of the donors, most TCR beta V segments were observed in productive rearrangements about 90% or about 30% of the time, broadly matching IMGT annotations. Linkage disequilibrium might explain the correlated functional status among segregating V segments, but an unknown experimental factor could not be ruled out.

The cohort was made up of 666 healthy bone marrow donors. At the time of sampling, every cohort member was nominally healthy, though immune exposures that went unrecorded were likely present. The donor tested CMV seropositive and was one of the 289 seropositive cohort members. Every donor gave a peripheral blood sample, and the peripheral blood mononuclear cells from that sample were used for TCR beta sequencing. Genomic DNA was extracted from the blood cell samples with the Qiagen DNeasy Blood Extraction Kit. V drops 2 bases and J drops 5 bases, leaving 10 bases in between. CDR1 and CDR2 were assigned from the germline V gene as SGHTA and FQGNSA. The CDR3 has 14 amino acids, counting the end cysteine and phenylalanine. Just CDR3 DNA is preserved here, 42 bases in frame from base 1. The library relied on the immunoSEQ multiplex PCR assay. For the multiplex PCR, a mixture combining 60 forward primers for TCR Vbeta segments and 13 reverse primers for TCR Jbeta segments was used. Amplification of the CDR3 region of rearranged TCR beta genes was performed with a multiplex PCR assay on genomic DNA. On the Illumina HiSeq System, the amplified TCR beta libraries were sequenced as 87-base-pair reads. Per the authors' processing: Across the 670 or so repertoires, a later analysis counted around 80 million unique TCR beta chains, around 11 million of which were shared by at least two donors. To remove PCR and sequencing errors, raw reads were error-corrected and collapsed into unique sequences using a nearest-neighbor algorithm that merged closely related sequences. To assign V, D and J gene segments, CDR3 sequences were aligned to IMGT reference sequences. For a sequence to be retained, at least a six-nucleotide match to both a V gene segment and a J gene segment was required. Rearrangements were classified as productive when the CDR3 lacked stop codons and remained in frame with V and J, and all other rearrangements were classified as non-productive. Following IMGT convention, CDR3 was defined as the stretch from the second conserved V-encoded cysteine to the conserved J-encoded phenylalanine. The earlier analysis of 587 of the donors excluded any sequence lacking an unambiguous match to a single V gene segment. An earlier analysis of approximately 590 of the donors called V segments functional above 56.7% productive rearrangements and segregating when the between-donor standard deviation exceeded 5%. A statistical classification framework was built to diagnose cytomegalovirus status from the catalog of TCR beta chain sequences. In a later analysis, V and J genes were assigned by comparing TCR nucleotide sequences against IMGT/GENE-DB human TR gene sequences. In a later analysis, CDR3 sequences and most-parsimonious VDJ recombination scenarios were assigned using the TCRdist pipeline. A later analysis defined each TCR beta chain by its CDR3 amino acid sequence plus V-gene family, and excluded reads lacking a unique V-gene family. As a way to deal with suspected cross-contamination and a sequencing artifact, a later analysis dropped 450 to 700 nucleotide sequences that were highly shared and had low generation probability. In a later analysis, a clonal expansion index for each public chain was calculated from normalized within-repertoire ranks of inferred template counts. A later analysis computed generation probabilities with a VDJ recombination model fitted to out-of-frame rearrangements, and checked the results against IGoR. Hypergeometric tests were used in a later analysis to score TCR-TCR, TCR-HLA and TCR-CMV co-occurrence, with a repertoire-size bias correction applied to the TCR pairs. To estimate false discovery rates, a later analysis permuted the HLA or CMV assignments 20 times. In a later analysis, co-occurring TCRs were grouped using DBSCAN, with TCRdist sequence similarity added in when clustering inside HLA-allele-positive subsets. Repertoires with fewer than 30,000 or more than 120,000 public chains, plus five repertoires with anomalous nucleotide sharing, were excluded from co-occurrence clustering. TCRdb took over this immuneACCESS table, retaining in-frame rearrangements with V and J assigned. Such tables are incomplete; in checked studies, under half of the missing clones stem from an unresolved V gene, and the remainder is unexplained. The V and J calls and clone size are taken from that table; D and trimming were inferred from the DNA. The sample table shows fewer than 55,000 clones, and around 58% are seen once. The ten largest clones add up to approximately 12% of the sample.

Sequencing was carried out using PBMCs. This TCR came from a man between 60 and 75 years old in good health and CMV-seropositive. The sequence links TRBV7-2 to TRBJ1-5, with TRBD1 as a weak D call on 6 bases. The sequence in DNA is TGTGCCAGCAGCTTAAAGGGGACACATCAGCCCCAGCATTTT. Translated, it reads CASSLKGTHQPQHF.